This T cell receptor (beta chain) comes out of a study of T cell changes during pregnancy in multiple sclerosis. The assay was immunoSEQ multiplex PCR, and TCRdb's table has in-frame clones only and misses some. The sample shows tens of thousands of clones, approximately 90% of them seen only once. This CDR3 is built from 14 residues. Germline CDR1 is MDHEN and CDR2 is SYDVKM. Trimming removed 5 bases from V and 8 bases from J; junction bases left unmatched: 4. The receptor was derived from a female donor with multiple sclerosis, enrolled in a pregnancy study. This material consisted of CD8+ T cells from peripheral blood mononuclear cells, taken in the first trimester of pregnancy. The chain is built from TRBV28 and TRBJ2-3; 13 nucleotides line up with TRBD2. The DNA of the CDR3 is TGTGCCAGCAGTAAGACTAGCGGGAGGCTTACGCAGTATTTT. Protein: CASSKTSGRLTQYF.